This T cell receptor (beta chain) came from a study of CD8 T cells in Susac syndrome. Study outcomes and limitations: Regarding the TCR sequencing and HLA analysis, the study admitted that a relatively small number of individuals were involved.

Bulk CD8+ and CD4+ cells came from magnetic negative isolation; CD8+ TEMRA by FACS. RNA, at about 0.45 to 1 ug, was reverse transcribed with random hexamers. It was immunoSEQ multiplex PCR that amplified TCR beta CDR3 across 54 Vbeta and 13 Jbeta. TCRdb reprocessed the immunoSEQ multiplex PCR reads via MiXCR and lists one record per CDR3 protein. This sample carries 120,000 or so distinct CDR3 sequences, approximately 94% of them seen once, and the ten largest clones take roughly 0.095%. The table lists this clonotype with a count of one. What it binds is unknown. The receptor was isolated from a human donor in good health. Sequenced sample: CD4+ T cells from PBMCs.

The CDR3 loop is CASSSHTGAYEQYF. The DNA of the CDR3 is TGTGCCAGCAGCTCGCACACCGGGGCCTACGAGCAGTACTTC. This sequence joins TRBV3-1 and TRBJ2-7; a weak D match, TRBD2 (5 bases). This CDR3 has 14 residues. Trimming took off 5 bases at V and 2 bases at J, with 13 bases between the two ends. Germline V lookup: CDR1 LGHDT, CDR2 YNNKEL (reference sequence).